These 32 T cell receptor beta chains came from one sample sequenced in a study of T-cell reconstitution after alpha-beta-depleted transplantation in children. Preparation of the TCRbeta library was carried out with unique molecular identifiers. Using its own MiXCR run on the PCR reads, TCRdb lists one record per CDR3 protein. Of 500,000 to 600,000 distinct CDR3 sequences detected, roughly a quarter appear once; the ten largest clones hold around a third. The sample here was PBMCs, taken before TCRalphabeta/CD19-depleted stem cell transplant. These receptors all stem from a boy younger than two with Wiskott-Aldrich syndrome, due to receive a stem cell transplant.

The chain recombines TRBV5-1 with TRBJ2-6; maybe TRBD2 (5 bases). CDR3 length: 15 residues. Per the germline V gene, CDR1 is SGHRS and CDR2 is YFSETQ. V was pared by 0 bases and J by 4 bases, with 8 bases between. The CDR3 protein is CASSLGSGGANVLTF. The DNA for the CDR3 is TGCGCCAGCAGCTTGGGCAGCGGAGGGGCCAACGTCCTGACTTTC.

Details on this clonotype: The junction and the germline gene differ at one end; a read error may be behind it. The rearrangement links TRBV7-9 to TRBJ2-1; 7 nucleotides line up with TRBD2. Germline V gene lookup returns CDR1 SEHNR and CDR2 FQNEAQ (reference sequence). The CDR3 length is 12 residues. The CDR3 region is CASSLFLLARAF. The DNA for the CDR3 is TGTGCCAGCAGCTTATTTTTACTAGCGCGGGCCTTC.

The rearrangement uses TRBV6-2 or TRBV6-3 and TRBJ2-2, with 11 bases that match TRBD2. The CDR3 is made up of 14 amino acids. J was trimmed by 9 bases and V by 6 bases; bases with no gene match: 6. Germline CDR1 and CDR2: MNHEY and SVGEGT. For the CDR3, the DNA is TGTGCCAGCAGCGTAGCGGGAGGGCCCTGGGAGCTGTTTTTT. Translation: CASSVAGGPWELFF.

This clonotype was counted once. This sequence joins TRBV12-3 or TRBV12-4 and TRBJ2-2; the D is unclear. The germline V and J ends were trimmed by 3 bases and 2 bases, with 7 bases remaining between them. The CDR3 runs 14 residues. Here the CDR3 reads CASSFIPNTGELFF. The CDR3 DNA sequence: TGTGCCAGCAGTTTTATACCCAACACCGGGGAGCTGTTTTTT.

The CDR3 loop reads CSAKGTSGNNYEQYF. CDR3 in DNA: TGCAGTGCTAAAGGGACTAGCGGGAATAACTACGAGCAGTACTTC. The chain has TRBV20-1 and TRBJ2-7, with 13 nucleotides matching TRBD2. Germline V gene sequence: CDR1 DFQATT, CDR2 SNEGSKA (reference sequence). V dropped 4 bases and J dropped 3; count of bases not matched to a gene: 6. The CDR3 has 15 amino acids.

The chain uses TRBV5-1 and TRBJ2-3; 7 bases align to TRBD2. CDR3 length equals 16 residues. CDR1 is SGHRS, CDR2 YFSETQ, per germline. Trimming took 4 bases from V and 1 from J; bases not matched to a gene: 9. This CDR3 reads CASSGGLGLRTDTQYF. The CDR3 nucleotides read TGCGCCAGCAGCGGAGGACTAGGCCTCCGCACAGATACGCAGTATTTT.

The chain employs TRBV7-6 and TRBJ2-2, with D perhaps TRBD2 (6 bases). The length of the CDR3 is 14 residues. The V end lost 4 bases, the J end lost 4 bases, and 10 bases lay between the germline ends. Germline assignment: CDR1 SGHVS and CDR2 FNYEAQ. CDR3 amino acids: CASSYYSGTGELFF. For the CDR3, the DNA is TGTGCCAGCAGCTACTATAGCGGCACCGGGGAGCTGTTTTTT.

The chain is built from TRBV29-1 and TRBJ2-5; 8 nucleotides line up with TRBD1. CDR1 is SQVTM, CDR2 ANQGSEA, per germline. The CDR3 is 15 amino acids. Unmatched junction bases numbered 10, after V lost 3 bases and J lost 4 bases. The CDR3 loop reads CSVDPSPQGAETQYF. CDR3 nucleotide sequence: TGCAGCGTTGATCCGTCTCCTCAGGGGGCAGAGACCCAGTACTTC.

This clonotype was observed once. The chain uses TRBV20-1 and TRBJ1-3, with unresolved D. V was pared by 3 bases and J by 1 base, with 7 bases between. The CDR3 loop spans 13 amino acids. CDR1 is DFQATT, CDR2 SNEGSKA, per germline (reference sequence). CDR3 protein: CSASQVSGNTIYF. CDR3 nucleotides: TGCAGTGCTAGTCAGGTTTCTGGAAACACCATATATTTT.

In this sample, this clonotype turned up a few times. V and J are TRBV15 and TRBJ2-1; D gene uncertain. Germline V gene lookup returns CDR1 LNHNV and CDR2 YYDKDF (reference sequence). The CDR3 runs to 13 residues. Trimming removed 0 bases at V and 6 bases at J, with 6 bases between. This CDR3 is CATSRDPGNEQFF. The CDR3 nucleotides are TGTGCCACCAGCAGAGATCCGGGCAATGAGCAGTTCTTC.

This clonotype was picked up a small number of times. The CDR3 region is CAWSVTNEQFF. Here the CDR3 DNA reads TGTGCCTGGAGTGTGACCAATGAGCAGTTCTTC. The rearrangement uses TRBV30 and TRBJ2-1, with D unresolved. Per germline, CDR1 GTSNPN and CDR2 SVGIG (reference sequence). Trimming removed 0 bases from V and 6 bases from J, with 3 bases in between. The CDR3 is 11 amino acids.

The chain couples TRBV27 to TRBJ2-1, with 14 bases matching TRBD2. Germline CDR1 reads MNHEY; CDR2 reads SMNVEV (reference sequence). This CDR3 has 16 amino acids. The J segment lost 7 bases and the V segment lost 0 bases, leaving 2 bases of the junction unmatched. Written as DNA, the CDR3 is TGTGCCAGCAGTTTATCAGGGACTAGCGGGAGTAATGAGCAGTTCTTC. Encoded protein: CASSLSGTSGSNEQFF.

This clonotype was picked up many times. The chain is built from TRBV5-1 and TRBJ2-7, with D possibly matching TRBD2 (6 bases). Per germline, CDR1 SGHRS and CDR2 YFSETQ. V lost 4 bases and J 3 bases, leaving 11 bases between the germline ends. The CDR3 spans 13 residues. As DNA, the CDR3 is TGCGCCAGCAGCGCGGGACTGTTCTACGAGCAGTACTTC. As protein: CASSAGLFYEQYF.

This rearrangement joins TRBV29-1 to TRBJ2-2, with TRBD2 matching over 7 bases. After removal of 3 bases from V and 3 bases from J, the junction contained 4 bases not matched to a gene. The CDR3 covers 14 residues. Germline lookup yields CDR1 SQVTM and CDR2 ANQGSEA. CDR3: CSVEERDYTGELFF. The CDR3 DNA follows: TGCAGCGTTGAGGAGCGGGACTACACCGGGGAGCTGTTTTTT.

This clonotype was detected a few times. Here the CDR3 DNA reads TGTGCCAGCAGCCCTGGGACAGGGATCAATCAGCCCCAGCATTTT. It encodes CASSPGTGINQPQHF. The chain recombines TRBV7-2 with TRBJ1-5; 9 positions match TRBD1. The CDR3 consists of 15 residues. V gave up 5 bases and J gave up 3 bases; unmatched junction bases: 5. Germline V gene sequence: CDR1 SGHTA, CDR2 FQGNSA.

V is TRBV6-1 and J is TRBJ2-5; a weak D match, TRBD1 (5 bases). Per the germline V gene, CDR1 is MNHNS and CDR2 is SASEGT. CDR3 length equals 15 residues. The V and J ends lost 7 bases and 4 bases respectively, with 19 bases between them. CDR3 DNA: TGTGCCAGCATTCACAAATCGCAGGGCGGAGAGACCCAGTACTTC. Translation: CASIHKSQGGETQYF.

This clonotype has more than one count but fewer than ten. The chain has TRBV20-1 and TRBJ2-1; 12 nucleotides agree with TRBD2. In germline, CDR1 is DFQATT, CDR2 SNEGSKA (reference sequence). The CDR3 loop spans 16 amino acids. V was pared by 4 bases and J by 0 bases, with 4 bases of the junction left unmatched. The CDR3 is CSATQTSGSSYNEQFF. The CDR3 DNA reads as TGCAGTGCTACCCAGACTAGCGGGAGCTCCTACAATGAGCAGTTCTTC.

This clonotype was observed a handful of times. The junction shows a germline mismatch at one end, possibly a read error. This sequence joins TRBV10-2 and TRBJ2-2; D gene uncertain. Germline CDR1 reads WSHSY; CDR2 reads SAAADI. The CDR3 has 16 residues. This chain's CDR3 is CATSILPAQNTGELFF. The CDR3 nucleotides read TGCGCCACCAGTATTCTCCCGGCTCAAAACACCGGGGAGCTGTTTTTT.

The sample holds a few counts of this clonotype. The V gene is TRBV5-1, the J gene TRBJ2-1, with TRBD2 matching 10 bases. The CDR3 length is 14 residues. Germline V lookup: CDR1 SGHRS, CDR2 YFSETQ. J gave up 12 bases and V 6 bases, and 12 bases lay outside the gene matches. In DNA, the CDR3 is TGCGCCAGCAACACTGAGGCTAGCGGGAGTGGGCAGTTCTTC. Encoded protein: CASNTEASGSGQFF.

Only a few counts were recorded for this clonotype. V usage is TRBV5-5 and J usage is TRBJ2-7; D is perhaps TRBD2 (6 bases). Germline V gene data show CDR1 as SGHKS and CDR2 as YYEKEE (reference sequence). There are 13 residues in the CDR3. Between the trimmed V and J ends, which lost 4 bases and 12 bases, there was a span of 20 bases. CDR3 in DNA: TGTGCCAGCAGCATCGTCGGGCCCGGGGGTTGGTACTTC. It codes for CASSIVGPGGWYF.

This sequence joins TRBV7-3 and TRBJ2-3; D perhaps matches TRBD1 (6 bases). Germline loops: CDR1 SGHTA, CDR2 FQGTGA. The CDR3 is 14 residues long. V lost 5 bases and J 3 bases, leaving 12 bases between the germline ends. Here the CDR3 reads CASSPKRGTDTQYF. In DNA form, the CDR3 reads TGTGCCAGCAGCCCCAAGAGGGGGACAGATACGCAGTATTTT.

This clonotype was counted a few times. V gene TRBV27 combines with J gene TRBJ2-6; maybe TRBD1 (6 bases). Germline CDR1 reads MNHEY; CDR2 reads SMNVEV (reference sequence). Trimming pared 6 bases from V and 1 base from J, leaving 13 bases between. CDR3 length equals 16 residues. CDR3 bases: TGTGCCAGCAGACCCCTAGGGGGATCTGGGGCCAACGTCCTGACTTTC. Translation gives CASRPLGGSGANVLTF.

This clonotype showed up just a few times. The CDR3 region is CATSRAAGTGGHEQYF. CDR3 in DNA: TGTGCCACCAGCAGAGCTGCCGGGACAGGGGGCCACGAGCAGTACTTC. This chain joins TRBV15 and TRBJ2-7; 12 bases fit TRBD1. Per germline, CDR1 LNHNV and CDR2 YYDKDF (reference sequence). Germline trimming cut 1 base from V and 5 bases from J; bases unmatched to any gene: 6. The length of the CDR3 is 16 residues.

The sample holds a few counts of this clonotype. V and J are TRBV12-5 and TRBJ2-1; D gene unclear. The CDR3 runs 14 residues. The ends were cut back, 11 bases at V and 5 bases at J, with 19 bases in the middle. Germline CDR1 LGHNT, CDR2 FRNRAP. The DNA for the CDR3 is TGTGCTGGAGTTACGGAAAGTGTGAACAATGAGCAGTTCTTC. This codes for CAGVTESVNNEQFF.

This chain uses TRBV28 with TRBJ2-6; D remains ambiguous. CDR3 size: 14 residues. Trimming removed 7 bases from V and 0 bases from J, with 7 bases in between. The germline gives CDR1 MDHEN, CDR2 SYDVKM. The CDR3 bases are TGTGCCAGCATGCCCGACTCTGGGGCCAACGTCCTGACTTTC. Amino acid sequence: CASMPDSGANVLTF. Full variable domain (remainder filled in from reference TRBV28 and TRBJ2-6): DVKVTQSSRYLVKRTGEKVFLECVQDMDHENMFWYRQDPGLGLRLIYFSYDVKMKEKGDIPEGYSVSREKKERFSLILESASTNQTSMYLCASMPDSGANVLTFGAGSRLTVL.

A few counts support this clonotype. The rearrangement uses TRBV5-1 and TRBJ2-3; TRBD2 aligns across 8 bases. Germline CDR1 is SGHRS and CDR2 is YFSETQ. The junction had 10 bases not matched to a gene; V was cut back by 4 bases and J by 0 bases. The CDR3 is 17 amino acids. The CDR3 loop reads CASSPILAVASTDTQYF. Here the CDR3 DNA reads TGCGCCAGCAGCCCAATACTAGCGGTGGCTAGCACAGATACGCAGTATTTT.

There are a few counts of this clonotype. The chain carries TRBV7-6 and TRBJ2-2; the D is unclear. Germline CDR1 reads SGHVS; CDR2 reads FNYEAQ. The V and J ends lost 4 bases and 3 bases respectively, with 6 bases between them. The CDR3 runs to 13 residues. In DNA, the CDR3 is TGTGCCAGCAGCTGGGTACACACCGGGGAGCTGTTTTTT. Protein product: CASSWVHTGELFF.

The table lists this clonotype with a few counts. The rearrangement links TRBV12-3 or TRBV12-4 to TRBJ2-1, with D possibly matching TRBD1 (6 bases). Trimming left V 6 bases short and J 4 bases short, with 10 bases between. This CDR3 is built from 13 residues. CDR3 nucleotide sequence: TGTGCCAGCAGGGGGGCGAGGTACAATGAGCAGTTCTTC. It yields the protein CASRGARYNEQFF.

The chain has TRBV29-1 and TRBJ2-1, with D hard to call. Trimming took 2 bases from V and 4 from J, leaving 15 bases between them. There are 15 residues in the CDR3. CDR1 is SQVTM, CDR2 ANQGSEA, per germline. The CDR3 is CSVEFARIQYNEQFF. The CDR3 bases are TGCAGCGTTGAATTCGCCCGAATCCAATACAATGAGCAGTTCTTC.

The chain combines TRBV20-1 with TRBJ1-1; the D gene is possibly TRBD1 (6 bases). Germline V gene lookup returns CDR1 DFQATT and CDR2 SNEGSKA (reference sequence). Between the trimmed V and J ends, which lost 0 bases and 4 bases, there was a span of 12 bases. The CDR3 has 14 residues. The CDR3 sequence: CSARETGRSTEAFF. The DNA of the CDR3 is TGCAGTGCTAGAGAGACAGGCAGATCCACTGAAGCTTTCTTT.

The J gene is TRBJ2-3, the V gene TRBV5-1; TRBD2 aligns across 10 bases. Trimming took 5 bases from V and 3 from J; bases not matched to a gene: 6. The CDR3 runs to 15 residues. Germline CDR1 reads SGHRS; CDR2 reads YFSETQ. CDR3 sequence reads: CASRMGLALTDTQYF. The CDR3 DNA reads as TGCGCCAGCAGGATGGGACTAGCGCTGACAGATACGCAGTATTTT.

This clonotype was counted between two and nine times. The chain employs TRBV28 and TRBJ2-1; 9 bases are a match to TRBD1. Germline V gives CDR1 MDHEN, CDR2 SYDVKM. The CDR3 runs to 15 residues. Trimming took 5 bases from V and 8 from J; bases not matched to a gene: 10. The CDR3 region has the DNA TGTGCCAGCAGTCAGGGACAGGGTAAGGAGGATGAGCAGTTCTTC. The encoded protein is CASSQGQGKEDEQFF.